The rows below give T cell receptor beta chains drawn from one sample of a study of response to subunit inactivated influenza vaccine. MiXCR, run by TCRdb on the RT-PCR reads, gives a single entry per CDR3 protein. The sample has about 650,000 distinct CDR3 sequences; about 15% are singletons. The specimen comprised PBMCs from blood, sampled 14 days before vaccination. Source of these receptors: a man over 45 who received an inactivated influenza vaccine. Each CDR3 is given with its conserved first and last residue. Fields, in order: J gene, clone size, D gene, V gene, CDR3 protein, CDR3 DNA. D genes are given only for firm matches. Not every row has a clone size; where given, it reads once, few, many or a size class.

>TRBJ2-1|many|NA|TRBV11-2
CASSARRTDYNEQFF
TGTGCCAGCAGCGCCCGGAGGACAGATTACAATGAGCAGTTCTTC
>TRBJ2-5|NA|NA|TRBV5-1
CASSVDGKQETQYF
TGCGCCAGCAGCGTGGACGGGAAACAAGAGACCCAGTACTTC
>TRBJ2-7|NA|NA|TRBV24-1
CATSARDYEQYF
TGTGCCACCAGCGCCCGGGACTACGAGCAGTACTTC
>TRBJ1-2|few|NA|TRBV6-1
CASGVGGTNYGYTF
TGTGCCAGCGGAGTTGGTGGCACTAACTATGGCTACACCTTC
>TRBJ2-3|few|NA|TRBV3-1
CASSQDLGKARDTQYF
TGTGCCAGCAGCCAAGATCTGGGGAAGGCACGCGATACGCAGTATTTT
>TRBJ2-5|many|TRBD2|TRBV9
CASSVGGGETQYF
TGTGCCAGCAGCGTAGGCGGGGGAGAGACCCAGTACTTC
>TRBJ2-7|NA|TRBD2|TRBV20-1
CSAVGLAGGGYEQYF
TGCAGTGCCGTGGGACTAGCGGGGGGCGGATACGAGCAGTACTTC
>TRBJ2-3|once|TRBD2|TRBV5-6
CASSFGTGEGDTQYF
TGTGCCAGCAGCTTCGGGACCGGGGAGGGAGATACGCAGTATTTT
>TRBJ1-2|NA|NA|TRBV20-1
CSASRGAANYGYTF
TGCAGTGCTAGTCGGGGGGCAGCTAACTATGGCTACACCTTC
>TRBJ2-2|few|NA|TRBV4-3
CASSQDLGAVNTGELFF
TGCGCCAGCAGCCAAGATCTGGGAGCAGTGAACACCGGGGAGCTGTTTTTT
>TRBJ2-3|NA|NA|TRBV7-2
CASSLLGAGDTQYF
TGTGCCAGCAGCTTATTGGGGGCGGGAGATACGCAGTATTTT
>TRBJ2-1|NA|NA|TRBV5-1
CASKGPSSYNEQFF
TGCGCCAGCAAAGGGCCCAGCTCCTACAATGAGCAGTTCTTC
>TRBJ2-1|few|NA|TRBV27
CASSSGRNYNEQFF
TGTGCCAGCAGCTCGGGCAGAAACTACAATGAGCAGTTCTTC
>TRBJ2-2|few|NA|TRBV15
CATSRQGGATGELFF
TGTGCCACCAGCAGGCAGGGGGGGGCCACCGGGGAGCTGTTTTTT
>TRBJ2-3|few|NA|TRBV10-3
CAISETKDTQYF
TGTGCCATCAGTGAAACCAAAGATACGCAGTATTTT
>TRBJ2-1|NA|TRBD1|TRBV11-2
CASSLAHRDRGYNEQFF
TGTGCCAGCAGCTTAGCCCACCGGGACAGGGGCTACAATGAGCAGTTCTTC
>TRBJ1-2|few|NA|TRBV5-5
CASSLDWDKGYTF
TGTGCCAGCAGCTTGGATTGGGACAAGGGCTACACCTTC
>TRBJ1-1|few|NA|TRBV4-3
CASSQDTGYTEAFF
TGCGCCAGCAGCCAAGACACAGGTTACACTGAAGCTTTCTTT
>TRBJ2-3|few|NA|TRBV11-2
CASSYPGTSTDTQYF
TGTGCCAGCAGCTACCCAGGGACTAGCACAGATACGCAGTATTTT
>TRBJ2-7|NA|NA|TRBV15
CATSRGLSSYEQYF
TGTGCCACCAGCAGAGGACTGAGCTCCTACGAGCAGTACTTC
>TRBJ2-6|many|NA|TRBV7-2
CASSSGTSANVLTF
TGTGCCAGCAGCTCCGGGACGTCGGCCAACGTCCTGACTTTC
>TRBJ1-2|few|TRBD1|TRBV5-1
CASSLGTGGAYGYTF
TGCGCCAGCAGCTTGGGGACAGGGGGCGCTTATGGCTACACCTTC
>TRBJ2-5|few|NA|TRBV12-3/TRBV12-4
CASSPLPGGRETQYF
TGTGCCAGCAGCCCCCTGCCCGGGGGCCGTGAGACCCAGTACTTC
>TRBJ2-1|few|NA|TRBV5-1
CASSPVGDYNEQFF
TGCGCCAGCAGCCCCGTCGGGGATTACAATGAGCAGTTCTTC
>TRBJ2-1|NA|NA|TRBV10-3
CAISDNGLLNEQFF
TGTGCCATCAGTGATAACGGACTACTCAATGAGCAGTTCTTC
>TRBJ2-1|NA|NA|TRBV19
CASSLTRLPNNEQFF
TGTGCCAGTAGTCTAACCCGACTCCCAAACAATGAGCAGTTCTTC
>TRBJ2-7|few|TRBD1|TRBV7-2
CASSLAQGVNYEQYF
TGTGCCAGCAGCTTAGCACAGGGGGTTAACTACGAGCAGTACTTC
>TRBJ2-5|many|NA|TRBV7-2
CASSLSGLQETQYF
TGTGCCAGCAGCTTATCTGGGCTACAAGAGACCCAGTACTTC
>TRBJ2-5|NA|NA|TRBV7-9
CASSLMASQETQYF
TGTGCCAGCAGCTTAATGGCTAGTCAAGAGACCCAGTACTTC